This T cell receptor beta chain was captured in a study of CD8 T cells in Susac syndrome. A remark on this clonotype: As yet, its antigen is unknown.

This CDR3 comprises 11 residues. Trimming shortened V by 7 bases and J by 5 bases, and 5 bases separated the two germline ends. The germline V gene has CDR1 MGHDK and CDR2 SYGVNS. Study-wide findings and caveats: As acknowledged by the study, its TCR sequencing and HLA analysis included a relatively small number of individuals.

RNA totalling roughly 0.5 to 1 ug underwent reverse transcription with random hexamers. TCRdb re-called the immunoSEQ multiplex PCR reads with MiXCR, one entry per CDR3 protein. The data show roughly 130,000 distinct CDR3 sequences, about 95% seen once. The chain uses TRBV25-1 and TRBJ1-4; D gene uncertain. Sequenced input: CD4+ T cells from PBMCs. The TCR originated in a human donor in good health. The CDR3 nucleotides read TGTGCCAGCAAGCGGAATGAAAAACTGTTTTTT. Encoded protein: CASKRNEKLFF.